The 16 T cell receptor beta chains given below trace back to one sample, sequenced in a study of cytotoxic CD8 clonotypes in ibrutinib-treated CLL. The protocol was immunoSEQ multiplex PCR, while the TCRdb copy is restricted to in-frame clones and leaves out a portion. The repertoire holds about 200,000 clones, with about two thirds as singletons. The sample in question was PBMCs, obtained after 24 months of ibrutinib treatment. The receptor source for this set is a human donor with chronic lymphocytic leukemia.

The chain couples TRBV28 to TRBJ1-4; possibly TRBD1 for D (6 bases). The V end lost 4 bases, the J end lost 0 bases, and 15 bases lay between the germline ends. Germline V gives CDR1 MDHEN, CDR2 SYDVKM. The CDR3 contains 17 residues. The CDR3 bases are TGTGCCAGCAGTTCATACAGGGACCCAGCAACTAATGAAAAACTGTTTTTT. Residues: CASSSYRDPATNEKLFF.

J is TRBJ2-1 and V is TRBV7-9; D perhaps matches TRBD2 (5 bases). V was cut by 1 base and J by 5 bases, with 15 bases left in between. This CDR3 has 16 residues. Germline CDR1 is SEHNR and CDR2 is FQNEAQ (reference sequence). The CDR3 nucleotides read TGTGCCAGCAGCTTAGGTGTACTAGAGAGAGACAATGAGCAGTTCTTC. Translating gives CASSLGVLERDNEQFF.

The chain employs TRBV6-5 and TRBJ2-1; TRBD1 agrees at 8 bases. Unmatched junction bases numbered 3, after V lost 5 bases and J lost 3 bases. Germline-derived CDR1 and CDR2 are MNHEY and SVGAGI. This CDR3 contains 14 residues. The CDR3 spells CASSGTGGYNEQFF. The DNA for the CDR3 is TGTGCCAGCAGTGGGACAGGTGGCTACAATGAGCAGTTCTTC.

The chain recombines TRBV9 with TRBJ2-1; D possibly corresponds to TRBD2 (5 bases). Germline CDR1 SGDLS, CDR2 YYNGEE. V was pared by 3 bases and J by 3 bases, with 16 bases between. CDR3 size: 16 residues. DNA for the CDR3: TGTGCCAGCAGCGGCGGAATTGGAGGCTACTACAATGAGCAGTTCTTC. Protein: CASSGGIGGYYNEQFF.

This rearrangement joins TRBV15 to TRBJ2-2, with D possibly matching TRBD2 (6 bases). The CDR3 is made up of 15 amino acids. Germline V gives CDR1 LNHNV, CDR2 YYDKDF (reference sequence). Trimming shortened V by 5 bases and J by 7 bases, and 17 bases separated the two germline ends. The CDR3 loop is CATSRGSSARGELFF. In nucleotides, the CDR3 is TGTGCCACCAGCCGAGGATCTAGCGCTCGCGGGGAGCTGTTTTTT.

This CDR3 is CASSRTGVDTEAFF. The CDR3 DNA is TGCGCCAGCAGCAGGACAGGGGTGGATACTGAAGCTTTCTTT. The chain links TRBV5-1 to TRBJ1-1, with 9 positions matching TRBD1. Germline CDR1 is SGHRS and CDR2 is YFSETQ. CDR3 size: 14 residues. Losses at the gene ends were 4 bases for V and 5 bases for J; bases not matched to a gene: 6.

The chain is built from TRBV5-1 and TRBJ1-4; TRBD1 is a possible D gene (5 bases). The V end was cut by 2 bases, the J end by 6 bases, with 8 bases between. Germline loops: CDR1 SGHRS, CDR2 YFSETQ. This CDR3 is built from 13 residues. The chain's CDR3 is CASSFGTDEKLFF. The DNA of the CDR3 is TGCGCCAGCAGCTTTGGGACCGATGAAAAACTGTTTTTT. The whole variable domain, filled in from reference TRBV5-1 and TRBJ1-4, reads KAGVTQTPRYLIKTRGQQVTLSCSPISGHRSVSWYQQTPGQGLQFLFEYFSETQRNKGNFPGRFSGRQFSNSRSEMNVSTLELGDSALYLCASSFGTDEKLFFGSGTQLSVL.

The chain is built from TRBV9 and TRBJ2-7, with D hard to call. The CDR3 totals 13 residues. Between the trimmed V and J ends, which lost 1 base and 2 bases, there was a span of 7 bases. Germline assignment: CDR1 SGDLS and CDR2 YYNGEE. The CDR3 coding sequence is TGTGCCAGCAGCGTATCCCCCACCTACGAGCAGTACTTC. It is translated as CASSVSPTYEQYF.

This clone was seen only a few times. The J gene is TRBJ2-7, the V gene TRBV25-1; possible D gene TRBD1, 6 bases. The CDR3 is 14 residues long. CDR1 and CDR2 from the germline V gene are MGHDK and SYGVNS. Deletions cut 4 bases from V and 4 bases from J, with 14 bases between. The CDR3 DNA sequence: TGTGCCAGCAGTGTAGGACAGTCCCAATACGAGCAGTACTTC. Its protein product is CASSVGQSQYEQYF.

This clone was counted a few times. The gene calls are TRBV11-2 and TRBJ2-1; D not certain. The CDR3 has 14 residues. V was pared by 6 bases and J by 2 bases, with 11 bases between. Looked up from germline, CDR1 is SGHAT and CDR2 is FQNNGV. CDR3: CASRRTSPYNEQFF. The CDR3, as DNA: TGTGCCAGCAGAAGGACCTCCCCCTACAATGAGCAGTTCTTC.

The chain joins TRBV27 to TRBJ2-5, with TRBD2 identical over 12 bases. Germline CDR1 reads MNHEY; CDR2 reads SMNVEV (reference sequence). This CDR3 has 17 residues. J lost 4 bases, V lost 3 bases, and 9 bases had no gene match. CDR3 region: CASSFSLAGGPGETQYF. The CDR3 DNA reads TGTGCCAGCAGTTTCAGCCTAGCGGGAGGGCCAGGAGAGACCCAGTACTTC.

This chain uses TRBV30 with TRBJ2-1; D perhaps matches TRBD2 (6 bases). The V end lost 2 bases, the J end lost 7 bases, and 15 bases lay between the germline ends. The CDR3 is 14 residues long. CDR1 GTSNPN and CDR2 SVGIG come from the germline V gene (reference sequence). In nucleotides, the CDR3 is TGTGCCTGGAGTTCAGGGAGGCCGGGGAATGAGCAGTTCTTC. Translation: CAWSSGRPGNEQFF. The variable domain in full, completed from reference TRBV30 and TRBJ2-1, reads SQTIHQWPATLVQPVGSPLSLECTVEGTSNPNLYWYRQAAGRGLQLLFYSVGIGQISSEVPQNLSASRPQDRQFILSSKKLLLSDSGFYLCAWSSGRPGNEQFFGPGTRLTVL.

The table lists this clone with a few counts. The genes are TRBV29-1 and TRBJ2-1; TRBD2 agrees at 7 bases. Looked up from germline, CDR1 is SQVTM and CDR2 is ANQGSEA. The trim removed 4 bases at V and 5 bases at J, leaving 5 bases unmatched. CDR3 length equals 13 residues. DNA of the CDR3: TGCAGCGTTGCTCTAGCGGCGGACAATGAGCAGTTCTTC. Translating it yields CSVALAADNEQFF.

The chain links TRBV28 to TRBJ1-5; a possible D gene is TRBD1 (6 bases). The CDR3 contains 16 residues. V shed 4 bases and J shed 1 base, with 14 bases lying between them. From germline, CDR1 is MDHEN and CDR2 SYDVKM. DNA for the CDR3: TGTGCCAGCAGTTCTTACAGGGTTATGAGCAATCAGCCCCAGCATTTT. Translated: CASSSYRVMSNQPQHF.

The count of this clone is one. The chain has TRBV9 and TRBJ2-7; D unresolved. V was shortened by 0 bases and J by 3 bases, with 10 bases between the two germline ends. Germline V CDR1 and CDR2: SGDLS, YYNGEE. The CDR3 loop spans 14 amino acids. The CDR3 DNA reads TGTGCCAGCAGCGTAGAACCAGAGGTCTACGAGCAGTACTTC. Protein: CASSVEPEVYEQYF.

The J gene is TRBJ2-3, the V gene TRBV7-2; 8 bases agree with TRBD2. The CDR3 extends over 14 amino acids. V was pared by 1 base and J by 4 bases, with 1 base of the junction left unmatched. CDR1 is SGHTA, CDR2 FQGNSA, per germline. The DNA for the CDR3 is TGTGCCAGCAGCTTAGAAGCGGGGGCAGATACGCAGTATTTT. Protein: CASSLEAGADTQYF. Supplemented by reference TRBV7-2 and TRBJ2-3, the full variable domain reads GAGVSQSPSNKVTEKGKDVELRCDPISGHTALYWYRQSLGQGLEFLIYFQGNSAPDKSGLPSDRFSAERTGGSVSTLTIQRTQQEDSAVYLCASSLEAGADTQYFGPGTRLTVL.